Presented here are 3 T cell receptor beta chains from one specimen sequenced in a study of cytomegalovirus exposure and HLA in healthy donors. The PCR used 60 Vbeta and 13 Jbeta primers. Sequencing was performed with immunoSEQ multiplex PCR; in TCRdb, only in-frame clones are kept and a portion is missing. The repertoire holds about 190,000 clones, with about four fifths as singletons. Sequencing used PBMCs. These receptors all come from a woman between 18 and 29 years old in good health and CMV-seronegative.

The rearrangement links TRBV9 to TRBJ2-1; TRBD2 matches at 10 bases. Germline trimming cut 6 bases from V and 7 bases from J; bases unmatched to any gene: 10. Germline CDR1 reads SGDLS; CDR2 reads YYNGEE. CDR3 size: 15 residues. The CDR3 nucleotides are TGTGCCAGCACCCCAGCGGGAGGGAGTTATAATGAGCAGTTCTTC. Translated: CASTPAGGSYNEQFF.

The chain links TRBV11-2 to TRBJ1-4, with 7 bases identical to TRBD1. Germline values: CDR1 SGHAT, CDR2 FQNNGV. The CDR3 has 14 amino acids. Germline trimming cut 6 bases from V and 4 bases from J; bases unmatched to any gene: 5. The CDR3 nucleotides read TGTGCCAGCAGGGGGGGACAGTTTAATGAAAAACTGTTTTTT. Translating it yields CASRGGQFNEKLFF.

The CDR3 coding sequence is TGTGCCAGCAGTTTTCGACTAGCGGGAATAGGTGAGCAGTTCTTC. This encodes CASSFRLAGIGEQFF. This sequence joins TRBV28 and TRBJ2-1; TRBD2 aligns across 11 bases. Per the germline V gene, CDR1 is MDHEN and CDR2 is SYDVKM. V dropped 3 bases and J dropped 9; count of bases not matched to a gene: 7. The CDR3 consists of 15 residues.